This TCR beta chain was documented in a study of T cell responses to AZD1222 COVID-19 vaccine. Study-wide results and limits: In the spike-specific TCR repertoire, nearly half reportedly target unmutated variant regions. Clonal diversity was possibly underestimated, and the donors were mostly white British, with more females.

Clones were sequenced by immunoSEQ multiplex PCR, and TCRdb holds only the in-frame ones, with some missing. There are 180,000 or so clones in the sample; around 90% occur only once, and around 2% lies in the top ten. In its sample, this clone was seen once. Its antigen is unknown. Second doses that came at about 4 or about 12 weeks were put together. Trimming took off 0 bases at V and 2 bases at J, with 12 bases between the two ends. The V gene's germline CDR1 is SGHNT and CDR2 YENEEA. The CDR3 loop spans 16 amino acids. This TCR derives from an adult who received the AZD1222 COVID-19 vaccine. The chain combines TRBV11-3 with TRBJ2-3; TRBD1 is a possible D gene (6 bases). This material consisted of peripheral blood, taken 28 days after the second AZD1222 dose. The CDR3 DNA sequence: TGTGCCAGCAGCTTAGAGGGGGCTAGCCCCACAGATACGCAGTATTTT. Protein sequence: CASSLEGASPTDTQYF. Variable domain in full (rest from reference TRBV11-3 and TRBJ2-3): EAGVVQSPRYKIIEKKQPVAFWCNPISGHNTLYWYLQNLGQGPELLIRYENEEAVDDSQLPKDRFSAERLKGVDSTLKIQPAELGDSAVYLCASSLEGASPTDTQYFGPGTRLTVL.